This T cell receptor (beta chain) came from a study of blood T cell repertoires in COVID-19 (dated by TCRdb to the early 2020s). About the investigation overall: Samples covering the acute and convalescent phases of COVID-19 were provided by collaborators in the United States, Italy and Spain. The material from the prospective study consisted of cDNA or gDNA derived from T cells, B-cell-depleted T cells, or PBMCs. The dataset comprised deeply sampled blood TCRbeta repertoires from subjects exposed to, actively infected with, or recovered from COVID-19. The repertoires were released in a freely available public database intended as a resource for research on the immune response to SARS-CoV-2. The samples were drawn from two sources: the first 160 participants of the ongoing ImmuneRACE study, and 1,200 or so subjects contributed by 6 global collaborators. Nearly every sample came with metadata listing a de-identified subject ID, COVID-19 status, age in years and sex. Where HLA class I and class II types were available, the types were taken from metadata supplied by the sample provider, not from assay-based typing. Beyond this particular receptor, the publication reports: The amount of clinical and demographic metadata varied by source and participant and was provided uncurated.

TCRbeta CDR3 regions were amplified from genomic DNA using the immunoSEQ Assay, a bias-controlled multiplex PCR. Per the original workflow: Within the assay, amplification of reference gene primers was used to estimate how many nucleated cells each sample contained. Sequence reads were collapsed and filtered to measure the absolute abundance of every unique TCRbeta CDR3 rearrangement. For each sample, productive Simpson clonality was calculated as the square root of Simpson's diversity index across productive rearrangements. Held by TCRdb, this immuneACCESS table contains in-frame sequences only and omits some clones. Under half of the omission traces to an unresolved V gene where checked; the cause of the rest is unknown. V and J calls and clone size are as listed in that table; D and trimming were resolved from the DNA. The sample yields 360,000 or so clones; about 90% were counted once. The biggest ten clones account for 5% to 8.5% of the sample.

A word on this clone: Its antigen is unknown. One end of the junction does not line up with germline, which may come from a read error.

Each collaborating institution followed its own protocols to collect whole blood in K2EDTA tubes. For TCRbeta analysis, collaborator samples were shipped as frozen whole blood, as isolated PBMCs, or as DNA extracted from either sample type. From cysteine to phenylalanine, the CDR3 is 12 amino acids long. The read is trimmed to its CDR3 DNA, 36 bases read in frame from base 1. The germline V gene (reference sequence) provides CDR1 LGHDT and CDR2 YNNKEL. The chain is assembled from TRBV3-1 (or the pseudogene TRBV3-2) and TRBJ2-5; the D gene cannot be resolved reliably. Sequences were obtained from peripheral blood. The sequence was collected from a man younger than 35 with active or convalescent COVID-19. In nucleotide form, the sequence is TGTGCCAGCAGCCAAGACTGGCCGACTGTTGACTTC. The encoded protein is CASSQDWPTVDF.